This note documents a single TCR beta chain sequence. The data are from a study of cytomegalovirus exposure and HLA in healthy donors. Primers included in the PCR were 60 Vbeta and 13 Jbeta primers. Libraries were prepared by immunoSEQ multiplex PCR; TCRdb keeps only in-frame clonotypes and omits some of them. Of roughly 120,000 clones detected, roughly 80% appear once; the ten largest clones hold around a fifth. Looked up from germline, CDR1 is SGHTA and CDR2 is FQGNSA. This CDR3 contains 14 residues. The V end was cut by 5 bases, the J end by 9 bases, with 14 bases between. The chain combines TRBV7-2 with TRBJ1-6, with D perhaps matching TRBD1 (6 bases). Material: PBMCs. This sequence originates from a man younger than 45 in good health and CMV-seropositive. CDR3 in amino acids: CASSEQGLVSPLHF. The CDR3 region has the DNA TGTGCCAGCAGCGAACAGGGATTAGTTTCACCCCTCCACTTT.